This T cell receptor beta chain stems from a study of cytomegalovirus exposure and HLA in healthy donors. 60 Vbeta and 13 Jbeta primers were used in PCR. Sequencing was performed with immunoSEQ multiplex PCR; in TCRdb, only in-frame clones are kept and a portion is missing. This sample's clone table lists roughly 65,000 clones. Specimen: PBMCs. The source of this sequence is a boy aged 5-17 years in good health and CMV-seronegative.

In DNA, the CDR3 is TGTGCCAGCAGCGTCAGGACAGGGGATAACGAAAAACTGTTTTTT. Its protein product is CASSVRTGDNEKLFF. The V call is TRBV5-4, the J call TRBJ1-4; 9 nucleotides match TRBD1. CDR1 is SGHNT and CDR2 is YYREEE in the germline V gene (reference sequence). V was clipped by 4 bases and J by 8 bases; unmatched bases: 9. The length of the CDR3 is 15 residues.